The rows below give T cell receptor beta chains drawn from one sample of a study of shared clonotypes between healthy human individuals. The table came from immunoSEQ multiplex PCR; TCRdb's copy has only in-frame clones and leaves some out. The table lists hundreds of thousands of clones, 55% to 85% of them singletons. The sequenced material came from memory CD4+ T cells sorted from blood. The receptors were gathered from a woman in her 30s in good health. Each CDR3 is given with its conserved first and last residue. D genes are given only for firm matches.

V,length,D,J,DNA,CDR3
TRBV7-2,15,-,TRBJ2-2,TGTGCCAGCAGCCAGGGTCGGCTAAACACCGGGGAGCTGTTTTTT,CASSQGRLNTGELFF
TRBV29-1,13,-,TRBJ2-1,TGCAGCGCGAAACCCCGGGGCGGGAATGAGCAGTTCTTC,CSAKPRGGNEQFF
TRBV10-3,14,TRBD2,TRBJ2-3,TGTGCCATCAGTGGTAGCGGGGGCACAGATACGCAGTATTTT,CAISGSGGTDTQYF
TRBV5-1,15,TRBD1,TRBJ2-2,TGCGCCAGCAGCTTGACAGGGGTAGGCACCGGGGAGCTGTTTTTT,CASSLTGVGTGELFF
TRBV10-3,16,TRBD2,TRBJ2-7,TGTGCCATCAGTGAGTTTAGCGGGAGAGGTTCCTACGAGCAGTACTTC,CAISEFSGRGSYEQYF
TRBV28,14,TRBD2,TRBJ2-7,TGTGCCAGCAGTGACGTTGGGGGGGGCTACGAGCAGTACTTC,CASSDVGGGYEQYF
TRBV19,13,-,TRBJ1-5,TGTGCCAGTAGTTACGGGTTCAATCAGCCCCAGCATTTT,CASSYGFNQPQHF
TRBV19,15,-,TRBJ1-5,TGTGCCAGTAGTAAGGACAACAACAACAATCAGCCCCAGCATTTT,CASSKDNNNNQPQHF
TRBV29-1,15,TRBD1,TRBJ2-2,TGCAGCGTTGAGGCCAGGGGGACGAACACCGGGGAGCTGTTTTTT,CSVEARGTNTGELFF
TRBV19,15,-,TRBJ1-1,TGTGCCAGTAGTATTACCAGGGTAATGAACACTGAAGCTTTCTTT,CASSITRVMNTEAFF
TRBV2,18,-,TRBJ2-7,TGTGCCAGCAGTCCGGGCCCCTCATCCCCATTCGCCTCCTACGAGCAGTACTTC,CASSPGPSSPFASYEQYF
TRBV28,16,TRBD2,TRBJ2-2,TGTGCCAGCAGTTTAGGAGGCGGGAGGTCATCCGGGGAGCTGTTTTTT,CASSLGGGRSSGELFF